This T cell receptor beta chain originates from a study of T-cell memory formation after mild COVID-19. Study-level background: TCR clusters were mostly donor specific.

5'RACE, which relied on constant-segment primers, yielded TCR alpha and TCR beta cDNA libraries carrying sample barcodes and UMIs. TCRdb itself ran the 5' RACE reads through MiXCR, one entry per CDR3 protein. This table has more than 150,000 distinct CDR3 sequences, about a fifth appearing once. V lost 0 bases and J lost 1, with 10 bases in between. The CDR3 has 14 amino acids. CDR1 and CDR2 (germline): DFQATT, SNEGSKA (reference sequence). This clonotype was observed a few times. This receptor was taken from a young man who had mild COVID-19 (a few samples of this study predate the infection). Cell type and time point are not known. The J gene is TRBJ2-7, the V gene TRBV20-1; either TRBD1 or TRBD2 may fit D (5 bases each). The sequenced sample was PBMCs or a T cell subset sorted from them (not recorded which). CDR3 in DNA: TGCAGTGCTAGAGATGGGGGTGGTTCCTACGAGCAGTACTTC. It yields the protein CSARDGGGSYEQYF.